This is a list of T cell receptor beta chains from one sample in a study of blood T cell repertoires in COVID-19. Method: immunoSEQ multiplex PCR; TCRdb's copy keeps in-frame clones and lacks some. The profile shows 70,000 to 90,000 clones, 86% of them singletons. Source material: peripheral blood. Receptors originate from an older man with COVID-19, enrolled during active disease. The CDR3 runs from the conserved cysteine through the conserved F or W. The D gene is left open where the match is weak. Clone size is shown for a subset of rows, as once, few, many or a class of expanded clone.

d_gene	v_gene	j_gene	abundance	CDR3nt	CDR3aa
.	TRBV29-1	TRBJ1-2	few	TGCAGCGTTGAGGGGGCGCATGGCTACACCTTC	CSVEGAHGYTF
TRBD2	TRBV6-2/TRBV6-3	TRBJ2-3	.	TGTGCCAGCAGTCCCCCGGGACTAGCAATGAGGTTT	CASSPPGLAMRF
TRBD1	TRBV5-1	TRBJ1-2	.	TGCGCCAGCAGCTCCGGACAGGGATCTAACTATGGCTACACCTTC	CASSSGQGSNYGYTF
.	TRBV7-2	TRBJ1-4	.	TGTGCCAGCAGCTTAGACCCGAACGGGGGAGGTGAAAAACTGTTTTTT	CASSLDPNGGGEKLFF
TRBD1	TRBV29-1	TRBJ1-4	.	TGCAGCGCCACAGGGGCTCTCGGTGAAAAACTGTTTTTT	CSATGALGEKLFF
TRBD2	TRBV6-5	TRBJ2-3	few	TGTGCCAGCAGTCAGCGGGGGGTCCCCACAGATACGCAGTATTTT	CASSQRGVPTDTQYF
TRBD1	TRBV19	TRBJ2-2	.	TGTGCCAGTAGTCCCAGAGGGACAGGGGGGACCGGGGAGCTGTTTTTT	CASSPRGTGGTGELFF
.	TRBV28	TRBJ2-1	.	TGTGCCAGCAGCCCACAGAGCTCCTACAATGAGCAGTTCTTC	CASSPQSSYNEQFF
.	TRBV6-5	TRBJ1-5	.	TGTGCCAGCAGTTTACTGGGGCAGTTGGGCAATCAGCCCCAGCATTTT	CASSLLGQLGNQPQHF
.	TRBV21-1	TRBJ2-3	.	TGTGCCAGCAGCAATTCTAATGGGGAAGACAGGGGCGGCACAGATACGCAGTATTTT	CASSNSNGEDRGGTDTQYF
TRBD1	TRBV7-9	TRBJ2-7	.	TGTGCCAGCAGCCTAACAGGGGACGAGCAGTACTTC	CASSLTGDEQYF
.	TRBV6-5	TRBJ2-7	.	TGTGCCAGCAGTTACCGGAGGGGGCTACCTTTTTACGAGCAGTACTTC	CASSYRRGLPFYEQYF
TRBD1	TRBV6-4	TRBJ2-3	.	TGTGCCAGCAGTCCTACAGGGGACCCAGATACGCAGTATTTT	CASSPTGDPDTQYF
TRBD1	TRBV18	TRBJ2-3	.	TGTGCCAGCTCACCGATGTTCGGGGGCGACAGGGGTACAGATACGCAGTATTTT	CASSPMFGGDRGTDTQYF
.	TRBV9	TRBJ1-1	.	TGTGCCAGCAGCGGGGGCGTTGATCTGAACACTGAAGCTTTCTTT	CASSGGVDLNTEAFF
TRBD2	TRBV11-2	TRBJ2-5	once	TGTGCCAGCAGCTTAGATCTCTGGACTAGCGGGGTTCTGGAGACCCAGTACTTC	CASSLDLWTSGVLETQYF
.	TRBV6-5	TRBJ1-4	.	TGTGCCAGCAGCGCTAATCAGGGCACTAATGAAAAACTGTTTTTT	CASSANQGTNEKLFF
.	TRBV3-1/TRBV3-2	TRBJ1-2	once	TGTGCCAGCAGCCGCGGGCGGGGGAACAGCGGCTACACCTTC	CASSRGRGNSGYTF
TRBD1	TRBV7-9	TRBJ1-4	.	TGTGCCAGCAGCTCTACGGGGGGGACAGGGGCTGAAAAACTGTTTTTT	CASSSTGGTGAEKLFF
.	TRBV10-2	TRBJ2-6	.	TGCGCCAGCAGCCGAACTAGCGGGGCCAACGTCCTGACTTTC	CASSRTSGANVLTF
.	TRBV15	TRBJ1-4	.	TGTGCCACCAGCAGAGATGGGGTTAGACAGGCAGGCGGAAAACTGTTTTTT	CATSRDGVRQAGGKLFF
TRBD2	TRBV19	TRBJ2-3	.	TGTGCCAGTACCCCCCTCCAGGGACTAGCGGGGAACACAGATACGCAGTATTTT	CASTPLQGLAGNTDTQYF
.	TRBV7-9	TRBJ1-1	.	TGTGCCAGCATCCTTGGACACCTGAACACTGAAGCTTTCTTT	CASILGHLNTEAFF
.	TRBV3-1/TRBV3-2	TRBJ1-2	.	TGTGCCAGCAGCCGACAGGAGAAGGGAGGCTACACCTTC	CASSRQEKGGYTF
.	TRBV28	TRBJ2-3	few	TGTGCCAGCACATCCCGGCGTGCAAGGCTAGGCACAGATACGCAGTATTTT	CASTSRRARLGTDTQYF
TRBD1	TRBV19	TRBJ1-2	.	TGTGCCAGTACCAACGGGGGCAGGGGGTCCTATGGCTACACCTTC	CASTNGGRGSYGYTF
TRBD2	TRBV9	TRBJ2-5	.	TGTGCCAGCAGCCCCGCTGGGGGGGGTGGGGAGACCCAGTACTTC	CASSPAGGGGETQYF
TRBD2	TRBV6-2/TRBV6-3	TRBJ2-1	.	TGTGCCAGCAGTTACGGAGCGGGGGGGCTGTATGAGCAGTTCTTC	CASSYGAGGLYEQFF
.	TRBV12-5	TRBJ2-7	once	TGTGCTAGTGGTCCCGGGAACAGTCGATCCTACGAGCAGTACTTC	CASGPGNSRSYEQYF
.	TRBV28	TRBJ2-7	.	TGTGCCAGCACCTGGGGCAGGAGCTCCTACGAGCAGTACTTC	CASTWGRSSYEQYF
TRBD1	TRBV5-4	TRBJ2-1	.	TGTGCCAGCAGCTTGGTAGACGGGACAGGGGGCGAAAGCTCCTACAATGAGCAGTTCTTC	CASSLVDGTGGESSYNEQFF
.	TRBV10-3	TRBJ2-7	.	TGTGCCATCAACGAACGAGGTTCCTCCTACGAGCAGTACTTC	CAINERGSSYEQYF
TRBD2	TRBV28	TRBJ2-7	.	TGTGCCAGCACTTCACATGGATACGCGGGGGCCTACGAGCAGTACTTC	CASTSHGYAGAYEQYF
TRBD1	TRBV5-4	TRBJ2-2	.	TGTGCCAGCAGCTTGGGGACAGGGCCGAACACCGGGGAGCTGTTTTTT	CASSLGTGPNTGELFF
.	TRBV4-1	TRBJ1-3	.	TGCGCCAGCAGCCAAGAAAGGTCGGGGAAGAGCTCTGGAAACACCATATATTTT	CASSQERSGKSSGNTIYF
TRBD1	TRBV4-3	TRBJ1-1	.	TGCGCCAGCAGCCAAAGGGACAGGGGCGTCGCTTTCTTT	CASSQRDRGVAFF
TRBD1	TRBV5-1	TRBJ2-7	.	TGCGCCAGCTCGCGGACAGGGGAAGGGGGCGAGCAGTACTTC	CASSRTGEGGEQYF
.	TRBV18	TRBJ2-6	.	TGTGCCAGCTCATCAGGGGTCTCTGGGGCCAACGTCCTGACTTTC	CASSSGVSGANVLTF
.	TRBV2	TRBJ1-4	.	TGTGCCAGCAGTGTACTGGGGAGTCCAACTAATGAAAAACTGTTTTTT	CASSVLGSPTNEKLFF
.	TRBV4-1	TRBJ2-2	.	TGCGCCAGCAGCCAAGAGGAGACGGTGGGTAGGGAGCTGTTTTTT	CASSQEETVGRELFF
TRBD1	TRBV28	TRBJ2-7	.	TGTGCCAGCAGTTTACCAGGGGGCACACACGAGCAGTACTTC	CASSLPGGTHEQYF
.	TRBV2	TRBJ1-2	few	TGTGCCAGCAGGGGACATCTCTATGGCTACACCTTC	CASRGHLYGYTF
.	TRBV2	TRBJ1-1	.	TGTGCCAGCGCCCTAGCAGACACTGAAGCTTTCTTT	CASALADTEAFF
TRBD2	TRBV5-8	TRBJ2-1	.	TGTGCCAGCAGCTCCCGGGGGGGGTTCGGTGAGCAGTTCTTC	CASSSRGGFGEQFF
.	TRBV28	TRBJ2-5	once	TGTGCCAGCAGTCCATCGACTGGAGAGACCCAGTACTTC	CASSPSTGETQYF
.	TRBV28	TRBJ2-7	.	TGTGCCAGCAGGCTGTGGAGCTCGAGCTCCTACGAGCAGTACTTC	CASRLWSSSSYEQYF
TRBD1	TRBV19	TRBJ2-3	.	TGTGCCAGTTCAGACAGGGTTTTCACAGATACGCAGTATTTT	CASSDRVFTDTQYF
.	TRBV9	TRBJ2-3	.	TGTGCCAGCAGCGTTGACGGGGGAGGCACAGATACGCAGTATTTT	CASSVDGGGTDTQYF
TRBD1	TRBV5-1	TRBJ2-3	.	TGCGCCAGCAGCGGCTCCGGGACAGGGGGCACAGATACGCAGTATTTT	CASSGSGTGGTDTQYF
.	TRBV11-2	TRBJ2-7	.	TGTGCCAGCAGCTTATCAGGGTCCTACGAGCAGTACTTC	CASSLSGSYEQYF
TRBD2	TRBV9	TRBJ2-7	.	TGTGCCAGCAGCCCCGTCGGGGGGGGCGACTCCTACGAGCAGTACTTC	CASSPVGGGDSYEQYF
.	TRBV12-3/TRBV12-4	TRBJ2-7	.	TGTGCCAGCAGTTTCGGGTACTACGAGCAGTACTTC	CASSFGYYEQYF
TRBD1	TRBV7-9	TRBJ2-7	.	TGTGCCAGCAGCTTAACGGACAGGATCCCCTACGAGCAGTACTTC	CASSLTDRIPYEQYF
.	TRBV5-6	TRBJ1-2	.	TGTGCCAGCAAGAGGGACACCACGAGAGGCGGCTACACCTTC	CASKRDTTRGGYTF
.	TRBV5-1	TRBJ2-7	.	TGCGCCAGCGGCCAGGCCCCTTCCTACGAGCAGTACTTC	CASGQAPSYEQYF
.	TRBV5-5	TRBJ2-2	.	TGTGCCAGCAGCTTGGGCCCAGGAGGGACCGGGGAGCTGTTTTTT	CASSLGPGGTGELFF
.	TRBV9	TRBJ2-3	.	TGTGCCAGCAGCGCTAACTCGGATACGCAGTATTTT	CASSANSDTQYF
.	TRBV6-5	TRBJ1-1	.	TGTGCCAGCAGTTACTCTAACAGACCGAACACTGAAGCTTTCTTT	CASSYSNRPNTEAFF
.	TRBV7-2	TRBJ1-1	.	TGTGCCAGCAGCTTTCCACAGGGTAACACTGAAGCTTTCTTT	CASSFPQGNTEAFF